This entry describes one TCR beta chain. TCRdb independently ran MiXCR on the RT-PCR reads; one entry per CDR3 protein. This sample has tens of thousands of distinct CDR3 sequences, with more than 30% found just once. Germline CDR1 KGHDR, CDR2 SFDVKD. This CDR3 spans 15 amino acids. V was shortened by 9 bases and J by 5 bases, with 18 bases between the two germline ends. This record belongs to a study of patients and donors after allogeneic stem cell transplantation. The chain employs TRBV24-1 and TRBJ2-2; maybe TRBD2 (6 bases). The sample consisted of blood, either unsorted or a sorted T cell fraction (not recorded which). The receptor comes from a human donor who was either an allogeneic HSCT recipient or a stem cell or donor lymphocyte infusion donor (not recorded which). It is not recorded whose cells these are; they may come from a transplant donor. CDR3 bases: TGTGCCACCGGGGATAATACTAGCCCAACCGGGGAGCTGTTTTTT. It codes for CATGDNTSPTGELFF.